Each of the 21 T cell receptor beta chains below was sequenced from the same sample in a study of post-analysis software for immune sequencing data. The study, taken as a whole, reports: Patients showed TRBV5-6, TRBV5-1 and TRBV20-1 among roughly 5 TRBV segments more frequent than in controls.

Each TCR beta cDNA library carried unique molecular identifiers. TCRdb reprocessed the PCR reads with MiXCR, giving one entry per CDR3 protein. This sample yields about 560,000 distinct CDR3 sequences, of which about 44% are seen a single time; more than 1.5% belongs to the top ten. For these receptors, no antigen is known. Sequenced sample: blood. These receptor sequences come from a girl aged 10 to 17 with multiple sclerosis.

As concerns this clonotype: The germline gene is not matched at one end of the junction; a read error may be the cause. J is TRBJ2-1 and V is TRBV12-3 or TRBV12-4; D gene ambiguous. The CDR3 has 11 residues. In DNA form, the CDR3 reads TGTGCCAGCAGTCCCTACAGTGAGCAGTTCTTC. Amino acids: CASSPYSEQFF.

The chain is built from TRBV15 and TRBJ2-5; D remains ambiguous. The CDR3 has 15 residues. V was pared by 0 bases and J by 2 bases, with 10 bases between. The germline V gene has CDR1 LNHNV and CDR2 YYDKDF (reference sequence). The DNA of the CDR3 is TGTGCCACCAGCAGAGATATTGGCAGACAAGAGACCCAGTACTTC. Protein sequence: CATSRDIGRQETQYF.

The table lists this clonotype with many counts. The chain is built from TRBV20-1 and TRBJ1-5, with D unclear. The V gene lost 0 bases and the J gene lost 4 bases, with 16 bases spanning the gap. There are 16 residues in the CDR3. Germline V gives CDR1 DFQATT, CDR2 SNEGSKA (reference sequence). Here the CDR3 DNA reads TGCAGTGCTAGAGATCTCTATAGTTGGGGTAATCAGCCCCAGCATTTT. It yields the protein CSARDLYSWGNQPQHF.

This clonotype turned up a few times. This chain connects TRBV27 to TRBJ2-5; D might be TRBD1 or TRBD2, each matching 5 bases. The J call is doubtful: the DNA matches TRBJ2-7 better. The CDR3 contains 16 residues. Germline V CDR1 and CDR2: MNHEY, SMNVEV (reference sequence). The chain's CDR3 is CASSPPQGRGIVEQYF. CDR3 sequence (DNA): TGTGCCAGCAGTCCCCCCCAGGGACGGGGTATCGTCGAGCAGTACTTC.

CDR3 sequence: CASSENSGSTDTQYF. DNA of the CDR3: TGTGCCAGCAGTGAAAACTCCGGGAGCACAGATACGCAGTATTTT. The V and J genes are TRBV6-1 and TRBJ2-3; no clear D gene. From germline, CDR1 is MNHNS and CDR2 SASEGT. The V and J ends lost 2 bases and 0 bases respectively, with 9 bases between them. This CDR3 contains 15 residues.

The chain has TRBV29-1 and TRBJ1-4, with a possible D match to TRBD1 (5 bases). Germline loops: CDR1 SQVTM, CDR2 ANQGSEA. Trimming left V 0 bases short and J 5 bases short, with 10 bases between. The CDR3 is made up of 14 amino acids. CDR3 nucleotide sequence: TGCAGCGTTGAAGAGGGACCTTACAATGAAAAACTGTTTTTT. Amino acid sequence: CSVEEGPYNEKLFF. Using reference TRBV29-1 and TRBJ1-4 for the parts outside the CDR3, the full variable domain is SAVISQKPSRDICQRGTSLTIQCQVDSQVTMMFWYRQQPGQSLTLIATANQGSEATYESGFVIDKFPISRPNLTFSTLTVSNMSPEDSSIYLCSVEEGPYNEKLFFGSGTQLSVL.

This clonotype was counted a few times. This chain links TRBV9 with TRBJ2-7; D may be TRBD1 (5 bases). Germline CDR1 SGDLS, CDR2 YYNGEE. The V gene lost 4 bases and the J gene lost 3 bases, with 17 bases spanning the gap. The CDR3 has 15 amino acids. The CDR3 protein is CASSPFQSGHYEQYF. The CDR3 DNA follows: TGTGCCAGCAGCCCCTTTCAGTCAGGGCACTACGAGCAGTACTTC.

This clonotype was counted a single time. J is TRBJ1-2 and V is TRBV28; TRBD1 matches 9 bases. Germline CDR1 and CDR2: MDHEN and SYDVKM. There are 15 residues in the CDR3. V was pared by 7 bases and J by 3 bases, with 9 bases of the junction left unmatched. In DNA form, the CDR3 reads TGTGCCAGCAAATTACAGGGGGCGGGGTACTATGGCTACACCTTC. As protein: CASKLQGAGYYGYTF.

This CDR3 reads CASSLWGGQGNTEAFF. The DNA for the CDR3 is TGCGCCAGCAGCTTGTGGGGGGGTCAGGGGAACACTGAAGCTTTCTTT. The gene calls are TRBV5-1 and TRBJ1-1; maybe TRBD1 (5 bases). The CDR3 sequence is 16 residues long. Trimming took 1 base from V and 1 from J, leaving 14 bases between them. Looked up from germline, CDR1 is SGHRS and CDR2 is YFSETQ.

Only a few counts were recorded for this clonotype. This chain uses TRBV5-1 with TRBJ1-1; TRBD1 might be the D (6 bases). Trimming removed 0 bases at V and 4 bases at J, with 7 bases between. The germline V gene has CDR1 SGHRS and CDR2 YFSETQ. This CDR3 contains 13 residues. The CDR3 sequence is CASSLEQGTEAFF. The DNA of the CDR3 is TGCGCCAGCAGCTTGGAACAGGGCACTGAAGCTTTCTTT. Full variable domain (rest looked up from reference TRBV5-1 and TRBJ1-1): KAGVTQTPRYLIKTRGQQVTLSCSPISGHRSVSWYQQTPGQGLQFLFEYFSETQRNKGNFPGRFSGRQFSNSRSEMNVSTLELGDSALYLCASSLEQGTEAFFGQGTRLTVV.

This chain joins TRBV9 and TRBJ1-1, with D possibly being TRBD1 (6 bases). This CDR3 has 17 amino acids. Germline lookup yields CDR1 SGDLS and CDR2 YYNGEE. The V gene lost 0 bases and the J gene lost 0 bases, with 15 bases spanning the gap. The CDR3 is CASSVVTGWGLNTEAFF. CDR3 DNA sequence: TGTGCCAGCAGCGTAGTCACAGGGTGGGGATTGAACACTGAAGCTTTCTTT.

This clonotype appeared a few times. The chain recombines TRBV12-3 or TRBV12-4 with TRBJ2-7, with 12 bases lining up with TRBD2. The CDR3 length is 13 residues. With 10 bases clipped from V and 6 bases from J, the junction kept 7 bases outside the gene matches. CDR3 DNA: TGTGCCACCCGACTAGCGGGAGCCCTCGAGCAGTACTTC. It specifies CATRLAGALEQYF.

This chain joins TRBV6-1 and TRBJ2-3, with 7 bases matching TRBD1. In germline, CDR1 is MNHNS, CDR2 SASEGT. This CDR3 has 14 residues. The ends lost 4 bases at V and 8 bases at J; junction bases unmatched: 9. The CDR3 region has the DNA TGTGCCAGCAGTGTCACACAGGGGAGAGGTACGCAGTATTTT. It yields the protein CASSVTQGRGTQYF.

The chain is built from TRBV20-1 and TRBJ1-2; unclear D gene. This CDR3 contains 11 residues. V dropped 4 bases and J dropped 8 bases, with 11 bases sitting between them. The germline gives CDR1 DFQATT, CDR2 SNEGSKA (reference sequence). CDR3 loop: CSATLSGGYTF. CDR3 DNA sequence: TGCAGTGCTACCCTCAGTGGCGGCTACACCTTC.

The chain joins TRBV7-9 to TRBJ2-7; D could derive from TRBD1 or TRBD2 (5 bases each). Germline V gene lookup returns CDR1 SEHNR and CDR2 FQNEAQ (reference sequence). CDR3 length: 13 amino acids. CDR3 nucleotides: TGTGCTAGCCGGGGCTCGAGCTCCTACGAGCAGTACTTC. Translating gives CASRGSSSYEQYF.

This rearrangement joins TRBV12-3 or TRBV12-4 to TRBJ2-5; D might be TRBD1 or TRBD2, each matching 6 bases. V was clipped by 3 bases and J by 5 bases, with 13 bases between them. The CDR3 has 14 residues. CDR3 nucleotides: TGTGCCAGCAGTTTCCTCGGGGGCGCGGAGACCCAGTACTTC. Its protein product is CASSFLGGAETQYF.

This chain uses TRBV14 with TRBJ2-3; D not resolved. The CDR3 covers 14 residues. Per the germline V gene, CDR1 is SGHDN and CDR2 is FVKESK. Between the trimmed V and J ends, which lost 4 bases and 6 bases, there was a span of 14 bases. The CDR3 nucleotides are TGTGCCAGCAGCCTCGCAAGTCGTGTGGATACGCAGTATTTT. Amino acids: CASSLASRVDTQYF.

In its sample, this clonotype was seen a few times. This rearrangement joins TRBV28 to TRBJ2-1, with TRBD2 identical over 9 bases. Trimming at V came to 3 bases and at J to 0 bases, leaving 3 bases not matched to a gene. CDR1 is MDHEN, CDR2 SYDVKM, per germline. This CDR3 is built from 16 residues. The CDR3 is CASSFGGGGSYNEQFF. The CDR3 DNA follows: TGTGCCAGCAGTTTCGGCGGGGGGGGCTCCTACAATGAGCAGTTCTTC.

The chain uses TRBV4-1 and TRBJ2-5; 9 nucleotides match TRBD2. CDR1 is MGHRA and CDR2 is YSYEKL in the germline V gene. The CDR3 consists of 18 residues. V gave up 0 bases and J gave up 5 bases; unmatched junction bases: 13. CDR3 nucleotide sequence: TGCGCCAGCAGCCAAGATGAGTGGGGGTCTAGCGGGGAGGAGACCCAGTACTTC. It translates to CASSQDEWGSSGEETQYF.

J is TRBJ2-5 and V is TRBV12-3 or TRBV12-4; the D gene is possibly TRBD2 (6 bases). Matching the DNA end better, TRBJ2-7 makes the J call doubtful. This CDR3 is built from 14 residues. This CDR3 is CASSTPSGRYEQYF. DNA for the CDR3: TGTGCCAGCAGTACGCCTAGTGGGAGGTACGAGCAGTACTTC.

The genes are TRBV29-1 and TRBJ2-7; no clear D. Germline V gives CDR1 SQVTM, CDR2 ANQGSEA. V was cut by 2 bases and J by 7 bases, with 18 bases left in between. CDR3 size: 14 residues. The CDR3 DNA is TGCAGCGTTGAACTCGGGCACACCCCGAGTGAGCAGTACTTC. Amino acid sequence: CSVELGHTPSEQYF.